This T cell receptor beta chain is from a study of regulatory T cells in long-lasting Graves disease. This CDR3 region has 15 residues. CDR1 and CDR2 (germline): KGHSH, LQKENI. Time point in this sample: newly diagnosed GD, antithyroid drugs for less than 3 months. PBMC-extracted RNA yielded the TCR library. For this clonotype: One end of the junction does not line up with germline, which may come from a read error.

Through Arm-PCR of CDR3 regions and iRepertoire HTBI primers, TCR beta libraries were built. TCRdb called the multiplex PCR reads again in MiXCR, with one record for every CDR3 protein. The sample includes approximately 540,000 distinct CDR3 sequences, around 12% of them seen just once. This sample was shared with a second study, whose subject was T cells in Graves' hyperthyroidism and ophthalmopathy. That paper states: The diagnoses drew upon clinical symptoms, serum thyroxine and TRAb, thyroid ultrasound and orbital computed tomography. The primer set for the first-round RT-PCR of the TCR CDR3 was HTBI.

This receptor was obtained from a woman aged 30 to 39 with Graves disease. The V call is TRBV18, the J call TRBJ1-3; D is possibly TRBD1 (5 bases). Here the sequenced sample was peripheral blood mononuclear cells (PBMCs), taken at new diagnosis, from a patient treated with antithyroid drugs. The DNA of the CDR3 is TGTGCCAGCTCAACACCCTGGGGACTGCGAAACACCATATATTTT. Amino acid sequence: CASSTPWGLRNTIYF.